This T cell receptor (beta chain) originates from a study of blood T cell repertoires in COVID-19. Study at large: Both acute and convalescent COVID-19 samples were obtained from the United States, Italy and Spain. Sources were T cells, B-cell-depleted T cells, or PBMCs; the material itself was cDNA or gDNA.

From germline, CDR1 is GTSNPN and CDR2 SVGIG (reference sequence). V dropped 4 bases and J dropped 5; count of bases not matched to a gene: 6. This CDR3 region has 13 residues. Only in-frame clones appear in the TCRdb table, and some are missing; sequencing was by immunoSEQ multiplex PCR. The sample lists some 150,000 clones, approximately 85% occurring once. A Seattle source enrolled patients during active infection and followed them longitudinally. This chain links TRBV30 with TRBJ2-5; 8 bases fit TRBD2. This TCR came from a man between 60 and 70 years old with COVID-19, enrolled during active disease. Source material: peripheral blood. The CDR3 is CAWTAGAGETQYF. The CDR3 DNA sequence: TGTGCCTGGACAGCGGGAGCCGGGGAGACCCAGTACTTC.